The source of this T cell receptor beta chain is a study of Ad26.COV2.S vaccination and SARS-CoV-2 variants. The V end lost 3 bases, the J end lost 5 bases, and 13 bases lay between the germline ends. The CDR3 is 14 amino acids. Looked up from germline, CDR1 is ENHRY and CDR2 is SYGVKD. The repertoire was sequenced with immunoSEQ multiplex PCR; TCRdb's copy has only in-frame clones and lacks some. The data show 350,000 to 450,000 clones, 92% seen once. Study-wide findings and caveats: Across vaccine and placebo recipients, the breadth of non-spike TCRs was similar. Vaccine recipients posted higher spike-specific TCR breadth than their placebo counterparts.

Of note for this clone: What it binds is unknown.

J is TRBJ2-5 and V is TRBV10-3; tentative D call: TRBD1 (8 bases). The receptor was derived from a human donor who had recovered from COVID-19. Sequencing was performed on peripheral blood, taken after recovery from COVID-19. The CDR3 sequence: CAISDRGRGETQYF. The CDR3 nucleotides are TGTGCCATCAGTGACAGGGGGCGGGGGGAGACCCAGTACTTC.